These T cell receptor beta chains were read from a single sample in a study of blood T cell repertoires in COVID-19. The assay was immunoSEQ multiplex PCR, and TCRdb's table has in-frame clones only and misses some. This sample yields 200,000 to 300,000 clones, of which roughly 88% are seen a single time; around 2.4% belongs to the top ten. The specimen sequenced was peripheral blood. The receptors derive from a man aged 40-50 years who had recovered from COVID-19. Each CDR3 is given without its conserved first and last residue. The order of the fields is D gene, J gene, V gene, CDR3 protein. A D gene is named only where the DNA matches it firmly.

D: .; J: TRBJ2-3; V: TRBV3-1/TRBV3-2; CDR3: ASSQDSAGAQY
D: .; J: TRBJ1-3; V: TRBV5-1; CDR3: ASSLRPAGPGNTIY
D: TRBD1; J: TRBJ1-4; V: TRBV4-1; CDR3: ASSSPYRGKANEKLF
D: .; J: TRBJ1-4; V: TRBV5-1; CDR3: ASSLGVRGEKLF
D: .; J: TRBJ2-2; V: TRBV12-3/TRBV12-4; CDR3: ASTQGPGGELF
D: TRBD1; J: TRBJ1-2; V: TRBV6-5; CDR3: ASRKTGVGGYT
D: .; J: TRBJ1-5; V: TRBV15; CDR3: ATRSSSGIGSNQPQH
D: TRBD2; J: TRBJ2-2; V: TRBV27; CDR3: ASARKPPLAGNTGELF
D: .; J: TRBJ1-2; V: TRBV2; CDR3: ASSAHRQNYGYT
D: .; J: TRBJ1-1; V: TRBV11-3; CDR3: ASSPGRGSTEAF
D: .; J: TRBJ1-2; V: TRBV9; CDR3: ASSVQWRDGYT
D: TRBD2; J: TRBJ2-5; V: TRBV10-3; CDR3: AISPGGETQY
D: TRBD1; J: TRBJ1-2; V: TRBV24-1; CDR3: ATRTKGDRGRRGYT
D: TRBD1; J: TRBJ1-2; V: TRBV19; CDR3: ASSKDRGNGYT
D: .; J: TRBJ2-2; V: TRBV12-5; CDR3: ASGLVLGTLNTGELF
D: .; J: TRBJ2-3; V: TRBV6-2/TRBV6-3; CDR3: ASSYLGSVDTQY
D: .; J: TRBJ2-7; V: TRBV7-2; CDR3: ASSGEGYEQY
D: TRBD2; J: TRBJ2-2; V: TRBV2; CDR3: ASSEAGGTGELF
D: .; J: TRBJ1-2; V: TRBV7-9; CDR3: ASSLITGSINYGYT
D: .; J: TRBJ2-2; V: TRBV2; CDR3: ASRRQDNTGELF
D: TRBD1; J: TRBJ1-1; V: TRBV30; CDR3: AWRNRGTEAF
D: .; J: TRBJ1-1; V: TRBV19; CDR3: ASSTNRITEAF
D: .; J: TRBJ1-4; V: TRBV30; CDR3: AWSPSWGPGDEKLF
D: TRBD1; J: TRBJ2-1; V: TRBV5-1; CDR3: ASSETGGPPNEQF
D: TRBD2; J: TRBJ2-1; V: TRBV10-3; CDR3: AISDLAGGDTEQF
D: .; J: TRBJ2-1; V: TRBV7-9; CDR3: ASSLGLNNEQF
D: TRBD1; J: TRBJ2-7; V: TRBV18; CDR3: ASSAGTGPLEQY
D: TRBD1; J: TRBJ1-1; V: TRBV11-3; CDR3: ASSSRTGIPEAF
D: TRBD2; J: TRBJ2-5; V: TRBV24-1; CDR3: ATTPLAGGGETQY
D: TRBD1; J: TRBJ2-2; V: TRBV5-4; CDR3: ASSLQGMAGELF
D: .; J: TRBJ2-3; V: TRBV4-3; CDR3: ASSQDSHSTDTQY
D: TRBD2; J: TRBJ2-1; V: TRBV7-2; CDR3: ASSPGLAVNEQF
D: .; J: TRBJ2-7; V: TRBV14; CDR3: ASRQGTFVKLIYEQY
D: .; J: TRBJ2-7; V: TRBV19; CDR3: ASSIEGGMELYEQY
D: .; J: TRBJ1-1; V: TRBV18; CDR3: ASSPVGAGNTEAF
D: TRBD1; J: TRBJ1-4; V: TRBV7-2; CDR3: ASSSGTGGAYEKLF
D: .; J: TRBJ1-5; V: TRBV4-3; CDR3: ASSQALPSLNQPQH
D: TRBD1; J: TRBJ2-1; V: TRBV29-1; CDR3: SAVRDRGSGEQF
D: TRBD2; J: TRBJ2-2; V: TRBV7-8; CDR3: ASSLVLAGGVNTGELF
D: .; J: TRBJ1-3; V: TRBV5-4; CDR3: ASIFRVTGNTIY
D: .; J: TRBJ2-6; V: TRBV5-4; CDR3: ASSLDGSGANVLT
D: .; J: TRBJ1-5; V: TRBV7-2; CDR3: ASSSDSYSNQPQH
D: TRBD1; J: TRBJ1-2; V: TRBV19; CDR3: ASTQTGGSIYGYT
D: TRBD2; J: TRBJ2-7; V: TRBV4-1; CDR3: ASSQLSEGLAGSEQY
D: TRBD1; J: TRBJ2-7; V: TRBV4-3; CDR3: ASSQDFDRGSYEQY
D: .; J: TRBJ1-1; V: TRBV18; CDR3: ASSPRGSEAF
D: TRBD1; J: TRBJ2-5; V: TRBV19; CDR3: ASSSRTGGAVTQY
D: TRBD1; J: TRBJ2-7; V: TRBV5-4; CDR3: ASSRPGTAYEQY
D: .; J: TRBJ2-5; V: TRBV9; CDR3: ASSGGGMAWETQY
D: TRBD1; J: TRBJ2-7; V: TRBV5-1; CDR3: ASSLGGAGGYEQY
D: .; J: TRBJ2-1; V: TRBV21-1; CDR3: ASRDRGNEQF
D: .; J: TRBJ1-4; V: TRBV5-6; CDR3: ASSSWTGGVEKLF
D: .; J: TRBJ2-5; V: TRBV5-6; CDR3: ASSLVEGRETQY